This is a list of T cell receptor beta chains from one sample in a study of identical twins. MiXCR was run by TCRdb on the 5' RACE reads, yielding one entry per CDR3 protein. The table includes 550,000 to 700,000 distinct CDR3 sequences, around 21% detected once. These same records also appear under a second study, on T cells expressing NK-cell markers.

The sample was PBMCs. The receptors here all came from a woman aged 18-29 years in good health. CDR3s include the opening cysteine and the closing phenylalanine or tryptophan. A D gene is named only where the DNA matches it firmly. A row's size may be missing; if present it is once, few, many or a size class.

clone_size j_call v_call d_call cdr3_aa cdr3_nt
. TRBJ2-6 TRBV27 TRBD1 CASSRDRAGANVLTF TGTGCCAGCAGCCGAGACAGGGCTGGGGCCAACGTCCTGACTTTC
. TRBJ2-5 TRBV6-5 . CASSYSRGGAQETQYF TGTGCCAGCAGTTACTCGAGAGGGGGGGCCCAAGAGACCCAGTACTTC
. TRBJ2-7 TRBV7-9 TRBD2 CASSGRGGVSYEQYF TGTGCCAGCAGCGGACGTGGGGGGGTCTCCTACGAGCAGTACTTC
few TRBJ2-7 TRBV6-5 TRBD2 CASSYLAGGGEQYF TGTGCCAGCAGTTACCTAGCGGGGGGTGGGGAGCAGTACTTC
. TRBJ2-7 TRBV6-1 . CASSRRGISYEQYF TGTGCCAGCAGCCGCCGGGGGATCTCCTACGAGCAGTACTTC
. TRBJ1-1 TRBV4-3 . CASSQRKRRGPNTEAFF TGCGCCAGCAGCCAAAGAAAAAGGAGGGGCCCGAACACTGAAGCTTTCTTT
. TRBJ2-1 TRBV20-1 . CSAKLPGNTYNEQFF TGCAGTGCTAAACTCCCAGGGAACACCTACAATGAGCAGTTCTTC
few TRBJ2-7 TRBV12-3/TRBV12-4 TRBD2 CASTPGLAAFYEQYF TGTGCCAGCACCCCAGGACTAGCGGCATTCTACGAGCAGTACTTC
. TRBJ2-7 TRBV6-5 . CASSSGTFYEQYF TGTGCCAGCAGTTCGGGGACTTTCTACGAGCAGTACTTC
few TRBJ2-3 TRBV20-1 . CSASGQKLSTDTQYF TGCAGTGCTAGTGGTCAAAAGCTTTCCACAGATACGCAGTATTTT
. TRBJ2-4 TRBV10-3 . CAIRETVAKNIQYF TGTGCCATCAGAGAGACAGTAGCCAAAAACATTCAGTACTTC
. TRBJ1-1 TRBV12-3/TRBV12-4 . CASRAYGDDAFF TGTGCCAGCAGGGCCTACGGGGACGATGCTTTCTTT
. TRBJ1-1 TRBV2 . CASSPEQAGGTEAFF TGTGCCAGCAGTCCAGAACAGGCGGGGGGCACTGAAGCTTTCTTT
few TRBJ2-7 TRBV7-9 . CASSLGAGNEQYF TGTGCCAGCAGCCTGGGGGCAGGGAACGAGCAGTACTTC
. TRBJ2-5 TRBV6-1 . CASSQSGAQETQYF TGTGCCAGCAGTCAGTCAGGGGCCCAAGAGACCCAGTACTTC
. TRBJ1-1 TRBV10-3 . CAISEAKIMNTEAFF TGTGCCATCAGTGAGGCGAAGATAATGAACACTGAAGCTTTCTTT
. TRBJ2-3 TRBV18 TRBD1 CASSSPSPGQNTDTQYF TGTGCCAGCTCATCACCCTCCCCGGGACAGAACACAGATACGCAGTATTTT
many TRBJ1-2 TRBV6-5 . CASSYGQFYGYTF TGTGCCAGCAGTTACGGCCAGTTCTATGGCTACACCTTC
few TRBJ1-1 TRBV10-1 . CASSESSPVTEAFF TGCGCCAGCAGTGAGTCGTCCCCGGTCACTGAAGCTTTCTTT
. TRBJ2-1 TRBV6-2/TRBV6-3 . CASSYGPSGYNEQFF TGTGCCAGCAGTTACGGCCCATCGGGGTACAATGAGCAGTTCTTC
few TRBJ2-3 TRBV15 . CATRSLTDTQYF TGTGCCACCAGATCCCTCACAGATACGCAGTATTTT
many TRBJ1-2 TRBV4-3 . CASSLSLLGREGYTF TGCGCCAGCAGCCTTTCCTTACTAGGAAGGGAAGGCTACACCTTC
. TRBJ2-2 TRBV12-3/TRBV12-4 TRBD1 CASTGQGALTGELFF TGTGCCAGCACCGGACAGGGGGCCCTCACCGGGGAGCTGTTTTTT
few TRBJ2-5 TRBV12-3/TRBV12-4 . CASSLGGLAEETQYF TGTGCCAGCAGTTTAGGTGGGTTAGCTGAGGAGACCCAGTACTTC
few TRBJ2-5 TRBV15 TRBD1 CATSREGTVQETQYF TGTGCCACCAGCAGAGAAGGGACAGTTCAAGAGACCCAGTACTTC